What follows describes a single T cell receptor beta chain. CDR1 is GTSNPN, CDR2 SVGIG, per germline (reference sequence). This CDR3 region has 16 residues. Trimming took off 7 bases at V and 0 bases at J, with 16 bases between the two ends. The data are from a study of T cells in localized non-small cell lung cancer. Only in-frame clones appear in the TCRdb table, and some are missing; sequencing was by immunoSEQ multiplex PCR. The table records approximately 11,000 clones, 90% of them present only once. Specimen: peripheral blood, collected before any cancer treatment. This TCR came from an older male donor with stage III lung adenocarcinoma. The chain employs TRBV30 and TRBJ2-6; the D gene is possibly TRBD1 (5 bases). CDR3 DNA sequence: TGTGCCTACCCATCCCTTCAGGGCTCTGGGGCCAACGTCCTGACTTTC. Translation: CAYPSLQGSGANVLTF.